Listed below are T cell receptor beta chains from one sample, sequenced in a study of technical replicates of blood from several donors. Data came from immunoSEQ multiplex PCR; TCRdb stores just in-frame clones and leaves some out. The sample holds around 97,000 clones, about 95% seen once. Sequencing input: T cells isolated from PBMCs. These receptors were obtained from a human donor in good health. Both conserved end residues are trimmed from each CDR3. Expanded clones are given a class, and other clones once, few, many or no size at all.

j_call: TRBJ2-7
v_call: TRBV5-8
clone_size: -
cdr3_aa: ASGWGAGYEQY

j_call: TRBJ1-2
v_call: TRBV23-1
clone_size: -
cdr3_aa: ASSRRPGQGGIGYT

j_call: TRBJ2-3
v_call: TRBV5-8
clone_size: -
cdr3_aa: ASSQTGGGTDTQY

j_call: TRBJ1-1
v_call: TRBV5-1
clone_size: -
cdr3_aa: ASKLAGSGNTEAF

j_call: TRBJ1-2
v_call: TRBV6-6
clone_size: -
cdr3_aa: ASSYSFRGGDYGYT

j_call: TRBJ2-3
v_call: TRBV19
clone_size: -
cdr3_aa: ASSMRIDTQY

j_call: TRBJ2-3
v_call: TRBV11-2
clone_size: -
cdr3_aa: ASSLDPSGRYNTDTQY

j_call: TRBJ2-3
v_call: TRBV30
clone_size: once
cdr3_aa: AWSRREIDTQY

j_call: TRBJ2-7
v_call: TRBV27
clone_size: -
cdr3_aa: ASSLESLHSSYEQY

j_call: TRBJ2-1
v_call: TRBV28
clone_size: -
cdr3_aa: ASSLWNGQGRDEQF